This T cell receptor beta chain was profiled in a study of OX40 agonist ivuxolimab in advanced cancers. Germline V gene sequence: CDR1 SGHTS, CDR2 YDEGEE. V was cut by 3 bases and J by 4 bases, with 13 bases left in between. The CDR3 runs 14 residues. Produced via immunoSEQ multiplex PCR; TCRdb's table is partial and in-frame only. The table records roughly 64,000 clones, roughly nine tenths of them present only once. This clonotype originated in an adult with an advanced solid tumor such as melanoma, head and neck, liver or kidney cancer. The rearrangement uses TRBV5-8 and TRBJ1-2; possibly TRBD1 for D (5 bases). Sequenced material: CD4+ or CD8+ T cells sorted from blood, taken in a trial of the OX40 agonist ivuxolimab. In DNA, the CDR3 is TGTGCCAGCAGCTGGGACGGAGTCCTCTATGGCTACACCTTC. Protein sequence: CASSWDGVLYGYTF.